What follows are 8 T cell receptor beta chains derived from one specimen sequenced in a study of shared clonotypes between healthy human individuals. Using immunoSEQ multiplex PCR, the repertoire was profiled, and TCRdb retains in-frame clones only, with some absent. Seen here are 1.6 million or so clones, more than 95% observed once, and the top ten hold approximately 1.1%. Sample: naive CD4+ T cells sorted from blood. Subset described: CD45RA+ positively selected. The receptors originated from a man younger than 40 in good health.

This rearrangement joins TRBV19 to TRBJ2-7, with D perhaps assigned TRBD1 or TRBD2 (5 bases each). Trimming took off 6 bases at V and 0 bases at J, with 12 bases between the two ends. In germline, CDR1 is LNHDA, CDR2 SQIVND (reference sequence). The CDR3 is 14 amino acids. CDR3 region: CASSTRGSSYEQYF. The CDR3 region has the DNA TGTGCCAGTAGCACGAGGGGAAGCTCCTACGAGCAGTACTTC. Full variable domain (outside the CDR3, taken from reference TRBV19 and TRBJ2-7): DGGITQSPKYLFRKEGQNVTLSCEQNLNHDAMYWYRQDPGQGLRLIYYSQIVNDFQKGDIAEGYSVSREKKESFPLTVTSAQKNPTAFYLCASSTRGSSYEQYFGPGTRLTVT.

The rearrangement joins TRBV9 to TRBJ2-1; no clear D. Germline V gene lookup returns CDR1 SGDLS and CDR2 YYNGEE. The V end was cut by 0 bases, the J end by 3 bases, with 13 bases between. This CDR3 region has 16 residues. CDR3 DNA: TGTGCCAGCAGCGTAGAAGGGCGCACCAACTACAATGAGCAGTTCTTC. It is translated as CASSVEGRTNYNEQFF.

CDR3 DNA: TGTGCCAGCAGTTTACGGGACAGCTACAATGAGCAGTTCTTC. Its translation is CASSLRDSYNEQFF. The chain joins TRBV28 to TRBJ2-1; 7 bases map to TRBD1. The CDR3 totals 14 residues. Looked up from germline, CDR1 is MDHEN and CDR2 is SYDVKM. V gave up 2 bases and J gave up 3 bases; unmatched junction bases: 1.

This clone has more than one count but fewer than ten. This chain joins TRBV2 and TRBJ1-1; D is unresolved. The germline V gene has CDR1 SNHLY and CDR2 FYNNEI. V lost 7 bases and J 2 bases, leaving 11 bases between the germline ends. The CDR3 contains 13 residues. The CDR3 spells CASIGAYNTEAFF. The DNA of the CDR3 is TGTGCCAGCATCGGAGCGTACAACACTGAAGCTTTCTTT.

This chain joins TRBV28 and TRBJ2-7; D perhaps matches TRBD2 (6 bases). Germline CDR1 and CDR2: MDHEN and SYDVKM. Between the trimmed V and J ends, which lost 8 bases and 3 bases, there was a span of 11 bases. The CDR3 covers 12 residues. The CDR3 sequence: CASFSGDYEQYF. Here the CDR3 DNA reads TGTGCCAGCTTTAGCGGAGACTACGAGCAGTACTTC. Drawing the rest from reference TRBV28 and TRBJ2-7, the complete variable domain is DVKVTQSSRYLVKRTGEKVFLECVQDMDHENMFWYRQDPGLGLRLIYFSYDVKMKEKGDIPEGYSVSREKKERFSLILESASTNQTSMYLCASFSGDYEQYFGPGTRLTVT.

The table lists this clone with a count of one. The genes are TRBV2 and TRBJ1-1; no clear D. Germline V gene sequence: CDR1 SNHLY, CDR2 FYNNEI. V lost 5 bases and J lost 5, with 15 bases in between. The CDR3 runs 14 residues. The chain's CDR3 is CASSSGPIGTEAFF. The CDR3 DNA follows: TGTGCCAGCAGTTCCGGGCCCATCGGGACTGAAGCTTTCTTT.

CDR3 residues: CAIISPYNEQFF. CDR3 in DNA: TGTGCCATAATCTCGCCCTACAATGAGCAGTTCTTC. The chain employs TRBV27 and TRBJ2-1; D not certain. Trimming stripped 10 bases from V and 2 bases from J, with 9 bases between. Germline CDR1 MNHEY, CDR2 SMNVEV (reference sequence). The CDR3 has 12 residues.

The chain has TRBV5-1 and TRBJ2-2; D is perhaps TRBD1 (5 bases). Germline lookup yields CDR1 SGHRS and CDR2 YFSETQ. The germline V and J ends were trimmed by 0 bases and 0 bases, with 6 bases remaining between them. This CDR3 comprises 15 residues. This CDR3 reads CASSLEGANTGELFF. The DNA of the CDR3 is TGCGCCAGCAGCTTGGAAGGGGCGAACACCGGGGAGCTGTTTTTT.